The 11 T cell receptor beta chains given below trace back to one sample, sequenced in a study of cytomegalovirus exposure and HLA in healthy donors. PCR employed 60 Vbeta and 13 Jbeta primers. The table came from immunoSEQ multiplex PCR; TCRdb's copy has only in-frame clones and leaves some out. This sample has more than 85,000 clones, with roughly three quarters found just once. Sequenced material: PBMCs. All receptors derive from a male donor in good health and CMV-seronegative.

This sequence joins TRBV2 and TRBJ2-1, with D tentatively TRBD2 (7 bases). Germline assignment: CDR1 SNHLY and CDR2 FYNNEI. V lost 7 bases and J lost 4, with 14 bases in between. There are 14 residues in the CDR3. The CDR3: CASTLGGLYNEQFF. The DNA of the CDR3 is TGTGCCAGCACACTGGGGGGGCTGTACAATGAGCAGTTCTTC.

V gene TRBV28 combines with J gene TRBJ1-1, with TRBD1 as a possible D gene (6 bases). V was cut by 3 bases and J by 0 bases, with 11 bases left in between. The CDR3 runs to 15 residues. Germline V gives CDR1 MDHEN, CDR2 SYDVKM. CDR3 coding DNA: TGTGCCAGCAGTTTCCAGGGGACCATGAACACTGAAGCTTTCTTT. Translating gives CASSFQGTMNTEAFF.

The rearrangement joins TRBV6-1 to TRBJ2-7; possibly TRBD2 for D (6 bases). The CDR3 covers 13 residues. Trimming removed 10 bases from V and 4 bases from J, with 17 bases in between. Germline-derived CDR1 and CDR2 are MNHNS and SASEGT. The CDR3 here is CAIDGGNTYEQYF. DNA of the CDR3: TGTGCCATTGACGGGGGAAACACATACGAGCAGTACTTC.

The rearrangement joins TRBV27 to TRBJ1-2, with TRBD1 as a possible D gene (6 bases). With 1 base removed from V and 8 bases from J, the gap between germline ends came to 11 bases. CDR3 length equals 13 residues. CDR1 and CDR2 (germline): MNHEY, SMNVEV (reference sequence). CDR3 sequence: CASSLLQGRGYTF. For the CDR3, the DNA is TGTGCCAGCAGTTTATTACAGGGCAGGGGCTACACCTTC.

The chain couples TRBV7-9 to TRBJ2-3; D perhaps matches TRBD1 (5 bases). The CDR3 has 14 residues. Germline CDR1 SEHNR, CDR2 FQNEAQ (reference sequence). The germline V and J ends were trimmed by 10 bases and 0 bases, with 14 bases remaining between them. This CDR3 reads CATPLGQSTDTQYF. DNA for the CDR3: TGTGCCACCCCCCTCGGACAAAGCACAGATACGCAGTATTTT.

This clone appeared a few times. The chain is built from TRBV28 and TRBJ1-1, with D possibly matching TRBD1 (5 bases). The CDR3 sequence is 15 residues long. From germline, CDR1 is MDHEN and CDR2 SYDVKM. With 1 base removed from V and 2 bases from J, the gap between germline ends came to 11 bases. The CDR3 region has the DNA TGTGCCAGCAGTTTATCGGGAGGGGCTAACACTGAAGCTTTCTTT. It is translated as CASSLSGGANTEAFF.

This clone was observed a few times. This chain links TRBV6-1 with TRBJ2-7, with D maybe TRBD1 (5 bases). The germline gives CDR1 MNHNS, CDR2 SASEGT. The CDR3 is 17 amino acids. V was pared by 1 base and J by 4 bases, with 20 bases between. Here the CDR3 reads CASSEEFPQGLGYEQYF. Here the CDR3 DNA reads TGTGCCAGCAGTGAAGAATTCCCGCAGGGTTTGGGATACGAGCAGTACTTC.

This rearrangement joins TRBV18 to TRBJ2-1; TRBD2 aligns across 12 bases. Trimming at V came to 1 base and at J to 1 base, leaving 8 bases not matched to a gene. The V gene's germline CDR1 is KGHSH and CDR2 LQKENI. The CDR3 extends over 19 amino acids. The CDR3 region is CASSPQPSGRAKSYNEQFF. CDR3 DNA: TGTGCCAGCTCACCACAGCCTAGCGGGAGGGCCAAATCCTACAATGAGCAGTTCTTC.

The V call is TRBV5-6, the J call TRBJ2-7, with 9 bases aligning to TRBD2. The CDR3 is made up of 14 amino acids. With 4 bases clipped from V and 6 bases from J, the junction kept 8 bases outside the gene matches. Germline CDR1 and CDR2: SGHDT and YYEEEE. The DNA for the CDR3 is TGTGCCAGCAGCCCCGGGACTAGCACTTCCGAGCAGTACTTC. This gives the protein CASSPGTSTSEQYF.

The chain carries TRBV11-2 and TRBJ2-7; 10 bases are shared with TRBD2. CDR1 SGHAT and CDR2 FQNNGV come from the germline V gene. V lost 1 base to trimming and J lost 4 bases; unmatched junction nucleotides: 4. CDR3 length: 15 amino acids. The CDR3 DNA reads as TGTGCCAGCAGCTTAGGAACTAGCGGGACGTACGAGCAGTACTTC. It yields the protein CASSLGTSGTYEQYF.

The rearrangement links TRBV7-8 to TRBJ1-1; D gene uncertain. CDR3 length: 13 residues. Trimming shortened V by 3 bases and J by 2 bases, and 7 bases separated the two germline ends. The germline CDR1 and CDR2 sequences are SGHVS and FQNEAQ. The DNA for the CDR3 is TGTGCCAGCAGCTTGGAGGGTAACACTGAAGCTTTCTTT. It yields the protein CASSLEGNTEAFF.